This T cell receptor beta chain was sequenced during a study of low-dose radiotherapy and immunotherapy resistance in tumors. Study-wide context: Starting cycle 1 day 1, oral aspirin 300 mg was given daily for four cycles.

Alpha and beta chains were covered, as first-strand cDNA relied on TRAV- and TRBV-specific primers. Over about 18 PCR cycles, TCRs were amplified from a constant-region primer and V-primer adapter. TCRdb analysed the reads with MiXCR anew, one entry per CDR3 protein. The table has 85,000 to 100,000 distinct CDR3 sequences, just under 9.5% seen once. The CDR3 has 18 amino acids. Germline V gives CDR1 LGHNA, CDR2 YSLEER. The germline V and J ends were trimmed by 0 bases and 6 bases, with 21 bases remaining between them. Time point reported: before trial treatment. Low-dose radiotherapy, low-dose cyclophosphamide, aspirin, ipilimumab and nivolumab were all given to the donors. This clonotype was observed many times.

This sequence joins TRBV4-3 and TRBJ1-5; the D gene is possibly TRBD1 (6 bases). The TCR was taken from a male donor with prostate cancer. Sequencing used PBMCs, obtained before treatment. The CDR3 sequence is CASSQDYGGGGLGQPQHF. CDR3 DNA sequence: TGCGCCAGCAGCCAAGATTACGGAGGGGGGGGGTTAGGTCAGCCCCAGCATTTT.